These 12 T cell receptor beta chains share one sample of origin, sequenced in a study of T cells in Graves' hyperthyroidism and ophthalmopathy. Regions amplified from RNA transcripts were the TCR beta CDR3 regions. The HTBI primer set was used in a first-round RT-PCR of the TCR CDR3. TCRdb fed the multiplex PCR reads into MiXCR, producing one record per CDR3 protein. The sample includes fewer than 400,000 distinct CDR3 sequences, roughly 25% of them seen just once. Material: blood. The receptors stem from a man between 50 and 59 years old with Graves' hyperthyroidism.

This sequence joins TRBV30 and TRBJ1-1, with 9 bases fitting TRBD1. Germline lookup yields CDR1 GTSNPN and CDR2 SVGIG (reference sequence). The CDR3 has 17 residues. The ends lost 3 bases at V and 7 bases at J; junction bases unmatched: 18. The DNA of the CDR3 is TGTGCCTGGAGAGAGGGTGGGACAGGGCTGAGAAGCTTTGAAGCTTTCTTT. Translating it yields CAWREGGTGLRSFEAFF. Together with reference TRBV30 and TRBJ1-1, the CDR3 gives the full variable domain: SQTIHQWPATLVQPVGSPLSLECTVEGTSNPNLYWYRQAAGRGLQLLFYSVGIGQISSEVPQNLSASRPQDRQFILSSKKLLLSDSGFYLCAWREGGTGLRSFEAFFGQGTRLTVV.

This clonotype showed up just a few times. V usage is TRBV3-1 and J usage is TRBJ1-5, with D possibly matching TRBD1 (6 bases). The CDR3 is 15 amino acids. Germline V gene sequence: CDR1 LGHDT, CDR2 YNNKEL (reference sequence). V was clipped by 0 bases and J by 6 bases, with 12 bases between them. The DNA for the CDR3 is TGTGCCAGCAGCCAAGATTCTGGAGGGGGTCAGCCCCAGCATTTT. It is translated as CASSQDSGGGQPQHF.

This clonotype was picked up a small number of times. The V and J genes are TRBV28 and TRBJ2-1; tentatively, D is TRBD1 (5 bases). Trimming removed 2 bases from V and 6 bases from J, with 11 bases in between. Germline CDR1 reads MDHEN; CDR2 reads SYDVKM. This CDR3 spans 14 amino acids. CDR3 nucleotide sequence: TGTGCCAGCAGTTTACATACAGGATCCAATGAGCAGTTCTTC. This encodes CASSLHTGSNEQFF.

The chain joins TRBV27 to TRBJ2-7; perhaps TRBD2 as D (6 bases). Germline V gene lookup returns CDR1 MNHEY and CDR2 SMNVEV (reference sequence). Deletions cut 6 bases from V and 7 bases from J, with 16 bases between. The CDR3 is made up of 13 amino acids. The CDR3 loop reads CASSTPGLREQYF. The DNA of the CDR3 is TGTGCCAGCAGCACACCGGGACTGAGGGAGCAGTACTTC.

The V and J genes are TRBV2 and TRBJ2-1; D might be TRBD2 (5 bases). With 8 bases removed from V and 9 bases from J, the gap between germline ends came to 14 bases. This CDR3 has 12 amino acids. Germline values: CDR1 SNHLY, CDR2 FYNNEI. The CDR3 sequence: CASYEGGVEQFF. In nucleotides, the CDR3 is TGTGCCAGCTATGAGGGCGGAGTTGAGCAGTTCTTC.

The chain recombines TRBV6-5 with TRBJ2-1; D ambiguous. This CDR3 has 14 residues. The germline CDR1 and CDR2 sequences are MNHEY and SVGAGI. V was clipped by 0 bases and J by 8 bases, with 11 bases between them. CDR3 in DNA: TGTGCCAGCAGTTACTCCCCGAGTTCTGATGAGCAGTTCTTC. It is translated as CASSYSPSSDEQFF.

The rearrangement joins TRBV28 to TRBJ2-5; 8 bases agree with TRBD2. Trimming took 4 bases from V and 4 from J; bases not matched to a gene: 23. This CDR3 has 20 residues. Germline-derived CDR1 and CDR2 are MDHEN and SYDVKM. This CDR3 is CASSWVVAGTLETTRETQYF. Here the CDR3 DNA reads TGTGCCAGCAGTTGGGTGGTAGCGGGGACACTTGAAACTACGAGAGAGACCCAGTACTTC.

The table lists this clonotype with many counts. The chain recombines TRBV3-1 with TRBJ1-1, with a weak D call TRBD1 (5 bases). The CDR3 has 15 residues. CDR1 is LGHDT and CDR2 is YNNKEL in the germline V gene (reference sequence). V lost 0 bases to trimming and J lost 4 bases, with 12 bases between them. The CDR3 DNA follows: TGTGCCAGCAGCCAAGATAGACAAGGGACCACTGAAGCTTTCTTT. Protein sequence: CASSQDRQGTTEAFF.

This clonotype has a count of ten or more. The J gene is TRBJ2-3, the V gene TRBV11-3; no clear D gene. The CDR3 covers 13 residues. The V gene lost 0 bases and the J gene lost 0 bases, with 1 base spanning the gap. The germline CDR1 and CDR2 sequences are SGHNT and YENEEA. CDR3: CASSLDSTDTQYF. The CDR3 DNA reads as TGTGCCAGCAGCTTAGACAGCACAGATACGCAGTATTTT.

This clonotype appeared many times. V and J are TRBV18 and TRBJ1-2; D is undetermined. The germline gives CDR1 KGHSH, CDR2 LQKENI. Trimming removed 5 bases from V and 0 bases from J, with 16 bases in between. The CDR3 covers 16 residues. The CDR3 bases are TGTGCCAGCTCAGCCTCTCAAGGGTCCTCTAACTATGGCTACACCTTC. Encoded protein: CASSASQGSSNYGYTF.

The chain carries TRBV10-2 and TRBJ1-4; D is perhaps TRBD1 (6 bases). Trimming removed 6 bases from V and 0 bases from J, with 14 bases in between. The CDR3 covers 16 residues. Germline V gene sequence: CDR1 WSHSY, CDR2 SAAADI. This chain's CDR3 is CASRMAGGPTNEKLFF. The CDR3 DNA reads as TGCGCCAGCAGAATGGCCGGGGGCCCAACTAATGAAAAACTGTTTTTT.

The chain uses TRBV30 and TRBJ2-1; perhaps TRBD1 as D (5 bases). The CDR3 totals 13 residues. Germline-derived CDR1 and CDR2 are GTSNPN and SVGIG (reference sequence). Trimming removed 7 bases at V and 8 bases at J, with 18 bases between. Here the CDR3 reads CASSAKGRDEQFF. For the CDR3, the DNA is TGTGCCTCCTCTGCGAAGGGGCGCGATGAGCAGTTCTTC.